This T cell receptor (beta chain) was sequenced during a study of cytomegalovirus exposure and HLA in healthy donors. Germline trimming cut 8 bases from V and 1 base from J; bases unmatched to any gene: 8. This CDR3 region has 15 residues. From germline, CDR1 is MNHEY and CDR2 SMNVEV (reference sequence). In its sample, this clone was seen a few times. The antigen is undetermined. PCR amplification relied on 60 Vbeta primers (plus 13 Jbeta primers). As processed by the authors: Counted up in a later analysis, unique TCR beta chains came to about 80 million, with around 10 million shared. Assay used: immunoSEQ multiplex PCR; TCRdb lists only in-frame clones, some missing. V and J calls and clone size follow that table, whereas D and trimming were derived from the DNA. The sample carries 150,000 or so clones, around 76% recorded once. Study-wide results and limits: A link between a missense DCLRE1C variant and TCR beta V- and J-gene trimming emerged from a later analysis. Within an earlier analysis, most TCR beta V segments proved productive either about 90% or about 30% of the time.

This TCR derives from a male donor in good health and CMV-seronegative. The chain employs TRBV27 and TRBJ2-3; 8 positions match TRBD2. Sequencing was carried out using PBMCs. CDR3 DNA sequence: TGTGCCAGCTCAAGGGCGCGGGGGGGCACAGATACGCAGTATTTT. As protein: CASSRARGGTDTQYF.